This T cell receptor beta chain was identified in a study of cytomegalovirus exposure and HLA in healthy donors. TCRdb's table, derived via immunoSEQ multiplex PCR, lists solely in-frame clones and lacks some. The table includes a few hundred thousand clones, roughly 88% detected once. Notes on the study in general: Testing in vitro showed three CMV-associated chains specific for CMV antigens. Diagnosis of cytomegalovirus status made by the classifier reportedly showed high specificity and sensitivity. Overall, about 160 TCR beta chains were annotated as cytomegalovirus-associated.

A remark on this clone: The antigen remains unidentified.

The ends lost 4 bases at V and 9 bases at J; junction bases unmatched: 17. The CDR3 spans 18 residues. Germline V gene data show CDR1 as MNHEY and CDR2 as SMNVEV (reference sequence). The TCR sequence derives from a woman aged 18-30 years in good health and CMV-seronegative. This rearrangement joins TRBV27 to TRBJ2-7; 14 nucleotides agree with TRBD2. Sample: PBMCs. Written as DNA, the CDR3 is TGTGCCAGCAGTTCCCTAGGGACTAGCGGGAGTTTCACCTATGGGCAGTACTTC. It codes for CASSSLGTSGSFTYGQYF.